This T cell receptor beta chain was identified in a study of CD8 T cells in ankylosing spondylitis. Many counts were recorded for this clonotype. TCRdb ran MiXCR on the 5' RACE reads and lists one entry per CDR3 protein. The sample includes some 130,000 distinct CDR3 sequences, about 7.3% of them seen just once. The specimen sequenced was blood, either unsorted or a sorted T cell fraction (not recorded which). The TCR comes from a female donor with ankylosing spondylitis or in good health (not recorded which).

DNA of the CDR3: TGTGCCAGCAGCCAGGGACAGGGGGCGAGTGAGCAGTTCTTC. This gives the protein CASSQGQGASEQFF. This chain joins TRBV3-1 and TRBJ2-1, with TRBD1 matching over 12 bases. The CDR3 totals 14 residues. Trimming at V came to 3 bases and at J to 9 bases, leaving 3 bases not matched to a gene. Per germline, CDR1 LGHDT and CDR2 YNNKEL (reference sequence).